Listed below are T cell receptor beta chains from one sample, sequenced in a study of CD8+CD57+ T cells in acquired aplastic anemia. TCRdb independently ran MiXCR on the reads; one entry per CDR3 protein. The sample holds around 170,000 distinct CDR3 sequences, 48% seen once. Sequencing was carried out using sorted CD4+, CD8+, or CD8+CD57+ T cells (not recorded which) from PBMCs. These receptors came from a human donor with aplastic anemia. Each CDR3 is given without its conserved first and last residue. Some rows have no size entry. The others give once, few or many, or a class for an expanded clone.

size: few
V: TRBV2
CDR3: ASNYKENTEAF

size: NA
V: TRBV10-3
CDR3: AISDRDRARDTQY

size: NA
V: TRBV11-2
CDR3: ASSLDPDLGTEAL

size: many
V: TRBV5-6
CDR3: ASSLRGPSNQPQH

size: NA
V: TRBV29-1
CDR3: SSTGRETQY

size: NA
V: TRBV7-2
CDR3: ASSFGRGLTGELF

size: many
V: TRBV9
CDR3: ASSVLSSYNSPLH

size: NA
V: TRBV6-2/TRBV6-3
CDR3: ASSHRSTVYTNYGYT

size: many
V: TRBV5-1
CDR3: ASSLEQAQY

size: NA
V: TRBV15
CDR3: ATSSGPYNSPLH

size: once
V: TRBV7-2
CDR3: ASSLGEGQPQH

size: many
V: TRBV7-8
CDR3: ASSLARTGNEAF

size: NA
V: TRBV7-9
CDR3: ASSPTGTAEAF

size: NA
V: TRBV20-1
CDR3: SASTGGSSPLH

size: many
V: TRBV20-1
CDR3: SASDTGTSGYEQY

size: many
V: TRBV29-1
CDR3: SVVGTNEKLF

size: NA
V: TRBV24-1
CDR3: ATRRGETQY

size: few
V: TRBV24-1
CDR3: ATSKLSPMETGELF

size: few
V: TRBV11-1
CDR3: ASTNLRGGVDTQY

size: many
V: TRBV7-2
CDR3: ASSPRTSGIWG

size: few
V: TRBV20-1
CDR3: SAIPVTSGSSYEQY

size: NA
V: TRBV9
CDR3: ASSIGRYTEAF

size: NA
V: TRBV10-2
CDR3: ASSETGTIADTQY

size: few
V: TRBV10-2
CDR3: ASGLLGPETQY

size: many
V: TRBV7-2
CDR3: ASSQRSGAGVAEQY

size: NA
V: TRBV19
CDR3: ASREDAGGTKNIQY

size: few
V: TRBV25-1
CDR3: ASSESEGRHEQY

size: NA
V: TRBV9
CDR3: ASSVQQGAGELF